This T cell receptor beta chain was retrieved from a study of blood T cells in healthy people across ages. This clonotype was observed a handful of times. Collection of roughly 9.6 milliliters of peripheral blood was performed for each donor. A minimum of 7 million PBMCs was isolated per sample. V lost 4 bases and J lost 3; bases outside the gene matches: 7. The CDR3 loop spans 16 amino acids. Germline CDR1 and CDR2: MNHEY and SMNVEV (reference sequence). Then a second PCR, running roughly 6 to 12 cycles, was carried out with a sample-barcoded 5' primer and a J-beta primer mix. Each cDNA molecule, via a template-switch adaptor with 12 random nucleotides, was tagged. TCRdb reprocessed the 5' RACE reads via MiXCR and lists one record per CDR3 protein. The data show 850,000 to 1,000,000 distinct CDR3 sequences, roughly 51% seen once.

This receptor was obtained from a woman in her fifties or sixties in good health. The chain recombines TRBV27 with TRBJ2-1; 9 nucleotides agree with TRBD1. Sequencing was carried out using blood. The CDR3 sequence: CASSSGTGTLYNEQFF. The DNA for the CDR3 is TGTGCCAGCAGTTCGGGGACAGGGACCCTCTACAATGAGCAGTTCTTC.